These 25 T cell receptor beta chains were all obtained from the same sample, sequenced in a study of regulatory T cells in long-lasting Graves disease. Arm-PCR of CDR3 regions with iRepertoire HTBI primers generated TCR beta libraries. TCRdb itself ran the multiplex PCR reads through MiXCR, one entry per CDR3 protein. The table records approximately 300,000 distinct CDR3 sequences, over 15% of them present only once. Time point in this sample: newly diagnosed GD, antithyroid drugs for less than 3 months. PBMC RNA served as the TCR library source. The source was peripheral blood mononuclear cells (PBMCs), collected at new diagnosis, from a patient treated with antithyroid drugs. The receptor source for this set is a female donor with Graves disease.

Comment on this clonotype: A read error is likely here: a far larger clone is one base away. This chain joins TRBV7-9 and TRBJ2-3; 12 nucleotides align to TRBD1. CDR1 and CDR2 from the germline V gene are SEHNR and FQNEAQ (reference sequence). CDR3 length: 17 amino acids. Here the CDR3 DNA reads TGTGCCGGCAGCCGTTACCGGGACAGGGGGCTTTCGGATACGCAGTATTTT. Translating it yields CAGSRYRDRGLSDTQYF. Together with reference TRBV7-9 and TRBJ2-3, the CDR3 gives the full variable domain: DTGVSQNPRHKITKRGQNVTFRCDPISEHNRLYWYRQTLGQGPEFLTYFQNEAQLEKSRLLSDRFSAERPKGSFSTLEIQRTEQGDSAMYLCAGSRYRDRGLSDTQYFGPGTRLTVL.

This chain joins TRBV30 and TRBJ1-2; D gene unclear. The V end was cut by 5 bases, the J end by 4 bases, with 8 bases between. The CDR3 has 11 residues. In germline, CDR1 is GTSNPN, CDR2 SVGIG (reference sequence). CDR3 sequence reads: CAWFAGYGYTF. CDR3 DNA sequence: TGTGCCTGGTTTGCAGGCTATGGCTACACCTTC.

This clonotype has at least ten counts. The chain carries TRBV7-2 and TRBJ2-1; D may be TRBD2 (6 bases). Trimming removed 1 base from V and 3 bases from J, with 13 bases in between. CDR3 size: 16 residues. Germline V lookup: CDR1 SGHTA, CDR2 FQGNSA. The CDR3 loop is CASSLELGGFYNEQFF. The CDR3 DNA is TGTGCCAGCAGCTTAGAATTGGGGGGATTCTACAATGAGCAGTTCTTC.

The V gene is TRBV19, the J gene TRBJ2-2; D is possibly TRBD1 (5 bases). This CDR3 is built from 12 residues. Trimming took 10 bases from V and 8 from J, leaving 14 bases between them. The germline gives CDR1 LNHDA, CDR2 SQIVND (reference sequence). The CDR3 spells CATRRVEGELFF. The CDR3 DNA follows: TGTGCCACCCGCAGGGTAGAGGGGGAGCTGTTTTTT.

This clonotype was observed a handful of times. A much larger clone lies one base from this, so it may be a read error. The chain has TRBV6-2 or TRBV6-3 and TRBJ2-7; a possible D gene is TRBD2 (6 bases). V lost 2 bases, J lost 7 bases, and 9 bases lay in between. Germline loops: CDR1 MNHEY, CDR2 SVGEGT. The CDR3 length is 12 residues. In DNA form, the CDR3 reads TGTGCCAGCAGTTACGGGGAGGATGAGCAGTACTTC. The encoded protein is CASSYGEDEQYF.

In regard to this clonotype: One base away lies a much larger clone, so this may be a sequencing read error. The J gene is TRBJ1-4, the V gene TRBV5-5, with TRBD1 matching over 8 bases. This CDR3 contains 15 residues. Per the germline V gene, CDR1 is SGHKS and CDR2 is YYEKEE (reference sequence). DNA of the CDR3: TGTGCCGGCAGCTTGACGGACAGGGTCGACGAAAAACTGTTTTTT. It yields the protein CAGSLTDRVDEKLFF.

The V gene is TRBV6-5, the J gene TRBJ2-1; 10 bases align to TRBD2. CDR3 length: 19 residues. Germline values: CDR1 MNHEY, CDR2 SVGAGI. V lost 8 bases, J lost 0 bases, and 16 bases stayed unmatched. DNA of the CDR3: TGTGCCAGCGGTTCCCGGGGTAGCGGGAGGCCCTACTCCTACAATGAGCAGTTCTTC. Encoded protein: CASGSRGSGRPYSYNEQFF.

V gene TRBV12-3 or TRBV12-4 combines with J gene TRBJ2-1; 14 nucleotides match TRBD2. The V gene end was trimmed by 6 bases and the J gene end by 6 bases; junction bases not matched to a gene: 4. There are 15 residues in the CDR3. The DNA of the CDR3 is TGTGCCAGCAGCCGGGGACTAGCGGGAGCCAATGAGCAGTTCTTC. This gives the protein CASSRGLAGANEQFF.

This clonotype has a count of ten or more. The CDR3 coding sequence is TGTGCCAGCAGCCCGGGGGACAGTCTCACCGGGGAGCTGTTTTTT. Protein sequence: CASSPGDSLTGELFF. V is TRBV6-1 and J is TRBJ2-2, with TRBD1 as a possible D gene (7 bases). Trimming took off 6 bases at V and 4 bases at J, with 15 bases between the two ends. Germline loops: CDR1 MNHNS, CDR2 SASEGT. This CDR3 region has 15 residues.

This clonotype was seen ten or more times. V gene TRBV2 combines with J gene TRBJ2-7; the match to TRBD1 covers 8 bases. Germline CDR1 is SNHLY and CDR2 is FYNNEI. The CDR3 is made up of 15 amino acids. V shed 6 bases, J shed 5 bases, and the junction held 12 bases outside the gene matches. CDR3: CASRELTGASNEQYF. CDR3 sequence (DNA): TGTGCCAGCAGGGAATTGACAGGGGCGAGCAACGAGCAGTACTTC.

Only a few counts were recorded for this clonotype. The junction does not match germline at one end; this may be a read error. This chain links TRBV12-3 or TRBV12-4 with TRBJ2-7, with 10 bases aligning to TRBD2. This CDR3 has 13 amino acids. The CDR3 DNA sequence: TGTGCCAGCGGTTTTGTTAGCGGGGGGGAGCAGTACTTC. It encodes CASGFVSGGEQYF.

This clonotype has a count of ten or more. The CDR3, as DNA: TGTGCCAGTGCGGCAGACTCTGGAAACACCATATATTTT. It translates to CASAADSGNTIYF. The chain links TRBV19 to TRBJ1-3; D is undetermined. In germline, CDR1 is LNHDA, CDR2 SQIVND (reference sequence). CDR3 size: 13 residues. Trimming shortened V by 8 bases and J by 0 bases, and 8 bases separated the two germline ends.

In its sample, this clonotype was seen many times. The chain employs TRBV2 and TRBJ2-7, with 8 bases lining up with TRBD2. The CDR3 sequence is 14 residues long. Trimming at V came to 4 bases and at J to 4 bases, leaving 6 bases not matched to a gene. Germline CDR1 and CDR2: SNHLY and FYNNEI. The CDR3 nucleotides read TGTGCCAGCAGTGGAACGGGAGGGCAATACGAGCAGTACTTC. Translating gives CASSGTGGQYEQYF.

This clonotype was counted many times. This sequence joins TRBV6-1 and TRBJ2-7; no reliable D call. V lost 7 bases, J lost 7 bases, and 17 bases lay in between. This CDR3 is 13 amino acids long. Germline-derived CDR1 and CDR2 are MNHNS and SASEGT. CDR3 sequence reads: CASTGLYMGEQYF. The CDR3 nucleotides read TGTGCCAGCACCGGGCTGTACATGGGTGAGCAGTACTTC.

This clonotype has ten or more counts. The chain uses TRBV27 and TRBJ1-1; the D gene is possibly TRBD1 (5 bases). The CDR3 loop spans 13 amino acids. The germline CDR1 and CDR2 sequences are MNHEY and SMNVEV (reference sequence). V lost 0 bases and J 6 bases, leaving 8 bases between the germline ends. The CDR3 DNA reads TGTGCCAGCAGTTTATCACAAGGGGCTGAAGCTTTCTTT. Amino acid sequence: CASSLSQGAEAFF.

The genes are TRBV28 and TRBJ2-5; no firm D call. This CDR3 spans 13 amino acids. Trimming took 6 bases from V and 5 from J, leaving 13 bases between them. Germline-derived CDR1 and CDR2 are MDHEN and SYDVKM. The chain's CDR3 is CASRPRSPETQYF. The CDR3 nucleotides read TGTGCCAGCAGACCCCGGTCGCCGGAGACCCAGTACTTC.

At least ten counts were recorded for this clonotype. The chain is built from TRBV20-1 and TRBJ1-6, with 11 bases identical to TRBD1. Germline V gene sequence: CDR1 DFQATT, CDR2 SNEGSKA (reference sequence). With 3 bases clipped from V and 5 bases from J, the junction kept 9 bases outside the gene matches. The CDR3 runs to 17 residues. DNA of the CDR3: TGCAGTGCTAGGTCCCGGGACAGGGGGTACGATAATTCACCCCTCCACTTT. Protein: CSARSRDRGYDNSPLHF.

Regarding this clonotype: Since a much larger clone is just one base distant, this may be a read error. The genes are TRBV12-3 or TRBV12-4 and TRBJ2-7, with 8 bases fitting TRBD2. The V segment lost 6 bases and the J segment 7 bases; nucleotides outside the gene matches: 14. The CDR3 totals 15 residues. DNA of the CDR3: TGTGCCAGCAGGGCTCCGGGACTAGTGGGAAGAGAGCAGTACTTC. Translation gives CASRAPGLVGREQYF.

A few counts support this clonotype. Here the CDR3 DNA reads TGTGCCACCAGCACCTTGCAGCAGCCCCAGCATTTT. It codes for CATSTLQQPQHF. The rearrangement uses TRBV15 and TRBJ1-5, with no clear D. Germline lookup yields CDR1 LNHNV and CDR2 YYDKDF (reference sequence). This CDR3 contains 12 residues. V was cut by 4 bases and J by 7 bases, with 8 bases left in between.

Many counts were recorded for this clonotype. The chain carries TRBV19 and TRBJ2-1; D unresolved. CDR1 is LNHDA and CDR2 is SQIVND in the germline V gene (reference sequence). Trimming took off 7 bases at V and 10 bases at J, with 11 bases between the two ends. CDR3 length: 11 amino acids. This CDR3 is CASTESREQFF. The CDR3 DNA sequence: TGTGCCAGTACAGAGTCCCGCGAGCAGTTCTTC.

In nucleotides, the CDR3 is TGTGCCAGCAGTCCCAGCTCTCGCGGACGGGTCTACGAAGCTTTCTTT. Its translation is CASSPSSRGRVYEAFF. The rearrangement joins TRBV27 to TRBJ1-1, with D unresolved. The V gene's germline CDR1 is MNHEY and CDR2 SMNVEV (reference sequence). This CDR3 region has 16 residues. Trimming removed 5 bases from V and 8 bases from J, with 24 bases in between.

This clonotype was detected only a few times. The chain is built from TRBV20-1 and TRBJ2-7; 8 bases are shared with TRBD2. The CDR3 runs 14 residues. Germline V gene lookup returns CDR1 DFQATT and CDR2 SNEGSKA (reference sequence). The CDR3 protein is CSGLAENSFYEQYF. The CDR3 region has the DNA TGCTCAGGACTAGCTGAGAACTCGTTCTACGAGCAGTACTTC.

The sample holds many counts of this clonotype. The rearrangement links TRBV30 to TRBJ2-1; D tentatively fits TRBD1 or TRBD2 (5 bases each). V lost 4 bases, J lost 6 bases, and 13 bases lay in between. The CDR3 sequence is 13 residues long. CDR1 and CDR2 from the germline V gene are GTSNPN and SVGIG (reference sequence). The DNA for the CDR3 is TGTGCCTGGAAGGTGGGTGGGGGCAATGAGCAGTTCTTC. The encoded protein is CAWKVGGGNEQFF. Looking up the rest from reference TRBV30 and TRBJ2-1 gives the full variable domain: SQTIHQWPATLVQPVGSPLSLECTVEGTSNPNLYWYRQAAGRGLQLLFYSVGIGQISSEVPQNLSASRPQDRQFILSSKKLLLSDSGFYLCAWKVGGGNEQFFGPGTRLTVL.

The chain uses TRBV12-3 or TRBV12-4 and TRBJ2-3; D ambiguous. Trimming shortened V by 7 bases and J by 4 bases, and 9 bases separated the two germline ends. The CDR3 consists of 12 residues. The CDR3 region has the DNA TGTGCCAGCACATCGGGCGCAGATACGCAGTATTTT. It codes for CASTSGADTQYF.

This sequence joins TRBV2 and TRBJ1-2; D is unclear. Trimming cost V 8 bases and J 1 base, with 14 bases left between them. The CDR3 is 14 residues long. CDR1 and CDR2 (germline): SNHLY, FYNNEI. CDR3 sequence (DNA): TGTGCCAGCTCGCCCCGACGGGTTAACTATGGCTACACCTTC. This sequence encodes CASSPRRVNYGYTF.